This T cell receptor (beta chain) was recorded in a study of identical twins. General study findings and limits: Among beta out-of-frame sequences, excess sharing between twins appeared weaker. Out-of-frame alpha sequences shared between twins exhibited an excess of low generation probability. Models predicted too little out-of-frame TCR alpha sharing in monozygotic twins. Carriage of fewer insertions was seen in abundant cord blood beta clonotypes, whereas memory repertoires showed none.

CDR1 and CDR2 from the germline V gene are MNHNS and SASEGT. The CDR3 covers 15 residues. With 5 bases clipped from V and 4 bases from J, the junction kept 4 bases outside the gene matches. A few counts support this clonotype. What it recognizes is unknown. TCRdb called the 5' RACE reads again in MiXCR, with one record for every CDR3 protein. Of 450,000 or so distinct CDR3 sequences listed, 13% to 15% are singletons. This sample was shared with a second study, whose subject was yellow fever vaccine responses in identical twins.

The sequence derives from a woman aged 18-30 years in good health. The chain carries TRBV6-1 and TRBJ2-5; TRBD2 aligns across 13 bases. What was sequenced was CD4+ T cells sorted from blood. This CDR3 reads CASSKTSGRGETQYF. In DNA, the CDR3 is TGTGCCAGCAGTAAAACTAGCGGGAGGGGAGAGACCCAGTACTTC.